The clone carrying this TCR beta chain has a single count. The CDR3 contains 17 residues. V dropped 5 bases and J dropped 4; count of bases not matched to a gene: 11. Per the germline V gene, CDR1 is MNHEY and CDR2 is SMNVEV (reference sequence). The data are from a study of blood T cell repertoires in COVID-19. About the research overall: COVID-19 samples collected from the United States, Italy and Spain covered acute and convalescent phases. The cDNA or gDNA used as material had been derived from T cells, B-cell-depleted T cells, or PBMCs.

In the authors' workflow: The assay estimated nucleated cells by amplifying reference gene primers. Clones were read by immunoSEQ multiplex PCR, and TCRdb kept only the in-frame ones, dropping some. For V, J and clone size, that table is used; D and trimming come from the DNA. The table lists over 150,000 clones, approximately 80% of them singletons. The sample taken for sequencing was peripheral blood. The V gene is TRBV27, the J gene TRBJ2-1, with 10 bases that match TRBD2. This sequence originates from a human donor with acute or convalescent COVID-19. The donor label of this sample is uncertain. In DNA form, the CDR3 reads TGTGCCAGCAGTAGGATCGCGGGACTAGCGTCTTACAATGAGCAGTTCTTC. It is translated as CASSRIAGLASYNEQFF.